These T cell receptor beta chains were read from a single sample in a study of beta chain features in type 1 diabetes. Method: immunoSEQ multiplex PCR; TCRdb's copy keeps in-frame clones and lacks some. The table has a few hundred thousand clones, roughly 21% seen once; the top ten hold roughly 0.045%. Sequenced material: naive CD4+ T cells from blood. These receptors were taken from a young woman in good health. Both conserved end residues are part of each CDR3. A D gene is named only where the DNA matches it firmly. Size is stated for part of the rows, as once, few or many counts, or as a class when the clone is expanded.

j_call d_call clone_size v_call cdr3_aa cdr3_nt
TRBJ2-7 TRBD2 few TRBV5-1 CASSRTSGSYEQYF TGCGCCAGCAGTCGGACTAGCGGATCCTACGAGCAGTACTTC
TRBJ2-5 . once TRBV7-3 CASSLNGGSETQYF TGTGCCAGCAGCTTAAATGGGGGGTCAGAGACCCAGTACTTC
TRBJ1-2 . once TRBV19 CASSPHSGGYTF TGTGCCAGTAGTCCTCACAGCGGAGGCTACACCTTC
TRBJ1-2 TRBD1 . TRBV6-5 CASRPGQGAGYTF TGTGCCAGCAGGCCTGGACAGGGGGCTGGCTACACCTTC
TRBJ1-6 . few TRBV4-1 CASSQDATYSYNSPLHF TGCGCCAGCAGCCAAGATGCGACATACTCCTATAATTCACCCCTCCACTTT
TRBJ1-2 TRBD1 . TRBV18 CASSPQQGASYGYTF TGTGCCAGCTCACCACAACAGGGGGCTAGCTATGGCTACACCTTC
TRBJ2-1 TRBD2 few TRBV5-1 CASSLSSGGANEQFF TGCGCCAGCAGCTTGTCTAGCGGGGGAGCGAATGAGCAGTTCTTC
TRBJ2-5 . few TRBV16 CASSQEENKQETQYF TGTGCCAGCAGCCAAGAGGAGAACAAGCAAGAGACCCAGTACTTC
TRBJ2-3 TRBD2 . TRBV29-1 CSAHSGSTDTQYF TGCAGCGCTCACAGCGGGAGTACCGATACGCAGTATTTT
TRBJ2-3 TRBD2 . TRBV23-1 CASSFPLAGASGDTQYF TGCGCCAGCAGTTTCCCGCTAGCGGGAGCATCAGGAGATACGCAGTATTTT
TRBJ1-2 TRBD1 few TRBV5-6 CASSFYWTGYGYTF TGTGCCAGCAGCTTCTACTGGACAGGGTATGGCTACACCTTC
TRBJ2-7 . . TRBV7-2 CASSPVGFQLPPYEQYF TGTGCCAGCAGCCCCGTGGGCTTCCAGCTCCCCCCCTACGAGCAGTACTTC
TRBJ2-7 TRBD2 . TRBV5-1 CASSFLAGASYEQYF TGCGCCAGCAGCTTTCTGGCGGGAGCCTCCTACGAGCAGTACTTC
TRBJ2-2 . . TRBV10-3 CAISGLANTGELFF TGTGCCATCAGTGGACTAGCGAACACCGGGGAGCTGTTTTTT
TRBJ2-3 . . TRBV4-1 CASSLEAPDTQYF TGCGCCAGCAGCCTCGAGGCCCCAGATACGCAGTATTTT
TRBJ2-5 . . TRBV19 CASSMVTEAWETQYF TGTGCCAGTAGTATGGTTACTGAGGCATGGGAGACCCAGTACTTC
TRBJ2-7 . . TRBV19 CASSIDARVLEQYF TGTGCCAGTAGTATCGACGCCAGGGTTCTCGAGCAGTACTTC
TRBJ2-5 TRBD2 . TRBV9 CASTPAAGQETQYF TGTGCCAGCACCCCTGCAGCGGGGCAAGAGACCCAGTACTTC
TRBJ2-3 TRBD2 . TRBV10-3 CAISDRTSGRTDTQYF TGTGCCATCAGTGATAGGACTAGCGGGAGAACAGATACGCAGTATTTT
TRBJ2-1 TRBD2 . TRBV13 CASSLGGRGAGAYNEQFF TGTGCCAGCAGCTTAGGCGGAAGGGGAGCGGGAGCGTACAATGAGCAGTTCTTC
TRBJ2-7 TRBD1 . TRBV30 CAWRETGTGIYEQYF TGTGCCTGGAGGGAAACCGGGACAGGGATCTACGAGCAGTACTTC
TRBJ1-1 . few TRBV30 CAWSQGFTEAFF TGTGCCTGGAGTCAGGGGTTTACTGAAGCTTTCTTT
TRBJ1-1 . few TRBV5-4 CASSFDPQPNTEAFF TGTGCCAGCAGTTTTGACCCACAGCCGAACACTGAAGCTTTCTTT
TRBJ2-7 TRBD1 . TRBV7-9 CAVQLGTVYEQYF TGTGCCGTCCAACTCGGGACAGTCTACGAGCAGTACTTC
TRBJ2-1 . few TRBV5-1 CASSLVVAGPNEQFF TGCGCCAGCAGCTTGGTGGTGGCGGGACCCAATGAGCAGTTCTTC
TRBJ2-7 . . TRBV11-2 CASSYTQGLYEQYF TGTGCCAGCAGCTACACCCAGGGTCTCTACGAGCAGTACTTC
TRBJ1-2 . . TRBV4-3 CASSRSDSANYGYTF TGCGCCAGCAGCCGCTCGGACAGCGCTAACTATGGCTACACCTTC
TRBJ1-2 TRBD1 . TRBV7-9 CASSLDREDGYTF TGTGCCAGCAGCCTTGACAGGGAGGATGGCTACACCTTC
TRBJ2-1 TRBD2 . TRBV4-2 CASSQDRRQSISGGQGEQFF TGTGCCAGCAGCCAAGATCGAAGGCAGTCAATAAGCGGGGGCCAGGGTGAGCAGTTCTTC
TRBJ2-3 TRBD2 few TRBV4-1 CASSQDGAGAVPDTQYF TGCGCCAGCAGCCAAGACGGCGCGGGAGCAGTCCCAGATACGCAGTATTTT
TRBJ2-1 TRBD2 . TRBV9 CASSVGWTSGRREQFF TGTGCCAGCAGCGTAGGATGGACTAGCGGGAGGAGAGAGCAGTTCTTC
TRBJ1-5 TRBD1 . TRBV30 CAWSADRTDGSNQPQHF TGTGCCTGGAGTGCGGACAGGACCGATGGGAGCAATCAGCCCCAGCATTTT
TRBJ2-3 TRBD2 few TRBV7-8 CASSNSGRAAYTQYF TGTGCCAGCAGCAATAGCGGGAGGGCCGCGTATACGCAGTATTTT
TRBJ2-1 TRBD2 . TRBV5-1 CASSLDVGLAGVGAYNEQFF TGCGCCAGCAGCTTGGATGTAGGACTAGCGGGAGTAGGGGCCTACAATGAGCAGTTCTTC
TRBJ1-1 . . TRBV18 CASSPPAMNTEAFF TGTGCCAGCTCACCACCGGCCATGAACACTGAAGCTTTCTTT
TRBJ2-7 . . TRBV30 CAWSPTANYEQYF TGTGCCTGGAGTCCGACAGCCAACTACGAGCAGTACTTC
TRBJ2-5 . few TRBV7-2 CASSPRTRTAGQTQYF TGTGCCAGCAGCCCGAGAACGAGGACAGCCGGGCAGACCCAGTACTTC
TRBJ1-3 TRBD1 . TRBV4-1 CASSQGGQATGNTIYF TGCGCCAGCAGCCAAGGCGGACAGGCCACGGGAAACACCATATATTTT
TRBJ1-1 . . TRBV6-5 CASRPTGGNTEAFF TGTGCCAGCAGACCGACAGGAGGGAACACTGAAGCTTTCTTT
TRBJ2-2 . few TRBV7-2 CASSPLGGTGELFF TGTGCCAGCAGCCCGCTGGGGGGCACCGGGGAGCTGTTTTTT